This T cell receptor (beta chain) was identified in a study of T cells in Graves' hyperthyroidism and ophthalmopathy. Findings of the study overall: From stable hyperthyroidism, ophthalmopathy was separated by a 13 V-J model.

CDR3 length: 13 residues. Germline V gene lookup returns CDR1 LGHDT and CDR2 YNNKEL (reference sequence). V lost 4 bases and J 9 bases, leaving 13 bases between the germline ends. Amplified TCR beta CDR3 regions came from RNA transcripts. First-round RT-PCR targeting the TCR CDR3 was performed with the HTBI primer set. TCRdb recomputed calls from the multiplex PCR reads with MiXCR, one row per CDR3 protein. Among around 55,000 distinct CDR3 sequences, approximately 48% were seen once, and the ten largest hold about 9.8%. To note about this clonotype: What it recognizes is unknown.

Patients showing uncontrolled infection, other autoimmune disease, pregnancy or lactation were ineligible. Sample: blood. This TCR derives from a woman in her 50s with Graves' ophthalmopathy. This chain links TRBV3-1 with TRBJ2-1, with a weak D call TRBD2 (5 bases). CDR3 in amino acids: CASSPFEGGEQFF. The CDR3 DNA reads TGTGCCAGCAGCCCATTTGAGGGCGGTGAGCAGTTCTTC.